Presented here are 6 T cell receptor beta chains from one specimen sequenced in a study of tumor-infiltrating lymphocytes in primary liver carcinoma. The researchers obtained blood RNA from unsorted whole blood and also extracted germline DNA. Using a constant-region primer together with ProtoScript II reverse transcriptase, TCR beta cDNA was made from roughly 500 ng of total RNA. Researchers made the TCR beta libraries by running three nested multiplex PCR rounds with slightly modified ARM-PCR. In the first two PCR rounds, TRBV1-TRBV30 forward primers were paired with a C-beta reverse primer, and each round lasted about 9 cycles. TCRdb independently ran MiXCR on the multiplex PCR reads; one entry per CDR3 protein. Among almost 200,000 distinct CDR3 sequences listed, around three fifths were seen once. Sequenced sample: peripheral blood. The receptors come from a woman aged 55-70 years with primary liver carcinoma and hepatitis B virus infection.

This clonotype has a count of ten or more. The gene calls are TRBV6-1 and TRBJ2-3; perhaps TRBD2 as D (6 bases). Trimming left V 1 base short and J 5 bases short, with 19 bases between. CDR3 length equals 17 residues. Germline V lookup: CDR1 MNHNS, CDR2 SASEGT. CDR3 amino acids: CASSEGRLANKGDTQYF. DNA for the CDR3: TGTGCCAGCAGTGAAGGGCGCCTAGCGAATAAGGGAGATACGCAGTATTTT.

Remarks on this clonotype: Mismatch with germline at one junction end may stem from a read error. The chain's CDR3 is CASSWDRGPDTQYF. CDR3 DNA sequence: TGTGCCAGCAGCTGGGACAGGGGGCCAGATACGCAATATTTT. The chain uses TRBV11-2 and TRBJ2-3; 12 bases align to TRBD1. Germline V gene data show CDR1 as SGHAT and CDR2 as FQNNGV. The CDR3 extends over 14 amino acids.

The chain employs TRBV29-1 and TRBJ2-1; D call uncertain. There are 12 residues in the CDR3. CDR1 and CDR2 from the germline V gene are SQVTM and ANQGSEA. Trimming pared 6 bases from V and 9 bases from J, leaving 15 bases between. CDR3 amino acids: CSVRDSNSEQFF. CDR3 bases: TGCAGCGTACGAGACTCTAACAGTGAGCAGTTCTTC.

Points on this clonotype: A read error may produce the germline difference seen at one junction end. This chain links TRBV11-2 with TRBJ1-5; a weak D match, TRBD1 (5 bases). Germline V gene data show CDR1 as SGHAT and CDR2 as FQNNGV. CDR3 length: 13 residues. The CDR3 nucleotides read TGCGCCAGCAGCCCGGTGGGGGGTCAGCCCCAGCACTTT. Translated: CASSPVGGQPQHF.

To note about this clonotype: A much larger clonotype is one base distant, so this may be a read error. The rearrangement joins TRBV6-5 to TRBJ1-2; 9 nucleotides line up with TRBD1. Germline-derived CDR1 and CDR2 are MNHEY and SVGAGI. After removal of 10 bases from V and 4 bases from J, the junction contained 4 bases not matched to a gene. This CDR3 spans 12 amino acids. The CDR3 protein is CATTGGTYGYTF. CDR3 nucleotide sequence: TGTGCCACAACAGGGGGCACCTATGGCTACACCTTC.

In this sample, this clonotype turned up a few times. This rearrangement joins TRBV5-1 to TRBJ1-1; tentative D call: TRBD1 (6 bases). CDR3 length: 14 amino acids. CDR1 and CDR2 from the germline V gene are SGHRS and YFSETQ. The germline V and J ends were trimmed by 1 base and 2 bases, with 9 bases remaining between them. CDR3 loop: CASSLRQVNTEAFF. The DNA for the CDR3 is TGCGCCAGCAGCTTGCGACAGGTTAACACTGAAGCTTTCTTT.